This T cell receptor beta chain was recorded in a study of blood T cell repertoires in COVID-19. Study context: T cells, B-cell-depleted T cells, or PBMCs supplied cDNA or gDNA.

The CDR3 has 16 amino acids. Germline CDR1 SGHNT, CDR2 YYREEE (reference sequence). J gave up 6 bases and V 5 bases, and 11 bases lay outside the gene matches. Assay: immunoSEQ multiplex PCR; the TCRdb copy retains only in-frame clones and omits some. The sample includes under 250,000 clones, around 81% of them seen just once. This chain links TRBV5-4 with TRBJ2-3; 11 nucleotides agree with TRBD1. What was sequenced was PBMCs or T cells enriched from blood (not recorded which). This sequence was found in a woman in her 50s with acute COVID-19. The CDR3 DNA reads TGTGCCAGCAGTACAAGGACAGGGGGCTCAGGTGATACGCAGTATTTT. This encodes CASSTRTGGSGDTQYF.